Given below is one TCR beta chain in context. Its matching antigen is unknown. Germline lookup yields CDR1 LNHDA and CDR2 SQIVND (reference sequence). This CDR3 is 14 amino acids long. Trimming cost V 4 bases and J 8 bases, with 16 bases left between them. The sample originates from a study of Tregs in tolerant kidney transplant recipients. As for the study in general: Mixed chimerism was transient after nonmyeloablative marrow transplants from related graft donors. General study results and limits: Some patients' samples used different primers over time, so nucleotide sequences weren't comparable. No direct test of biological reproducibility was done here. Few patients were studied, so findings need validation in larger groups.

The assay was immunoSEQ multiplex PCR, and TCRdb's table has in-frame clones only and misses some. This table holds fewer than 20,000 clones, around 49% found once. CFSE-labeled recipient PBMCs were cultured approximately 6 days with irradiated graft donor PBMCs, then FACS-sorted. This TCR derives from a human patient who received a combined kidney and bone marrow transplant. The material sequenced was CD4+ T cells from blood cultured with allogeneic cells, taken before the transplant. V usage is TRBV19 and J usage is TRBJ2-3, with a tentative D call TRBD2 (6 bases). The CDR3 sequence: CASSNLGGLSTQYF. The CDR3 coding sequence is TGTGCCAGTAGTAACCTTGGGGGGTTGAGTACGCAGTATTTT.